This T cell receptor beta chain was found in a study of blood T cells in healthy people across ages (dated by TCRdb to between 2015 and 2016). With respect to the entire study: In model experiments, template switching captured about one uniquely barcoded TCR beta cDNA molecule for every two T cells. Age-related changes in TCR beta repertoire diversity were measured in the study by deep sequencing normalized with unique cDNA molecular identifiers. Donors were grouped into four age groups: young (average 16 years), middle-aged (around 39), aged (about 59) and long-lived (just over 80). Using the same blood draw, the study looked at two additional independent replicas of 1 million unique cDNA reads for two donors, one aged 18 to 30 and the other aged 80 or older.

CDR1 SGDLS and CDR2 YYNGEE were looked up in the germline V gene. The CDR3 starts with the cysteine, ends with the phenylalanine, and has 15 residues. The sequence is cut down to CDR3 DNA, 45 bases in frame from base 1. V lost 0 bases and J lost 5 bases; the stretch between them is 12 bases long. To prepare the library, 5' RACE was applied. Data came from an Illumina HiSeq 2500. The second PCR ran for about 6 to 12 cycles and used a J-beta primer mix along with a sample-barcoded 5' primer. Each TCR beta cDNA molecule received a unique molecular identifier from a template-switch 5' adaptor carrying 12 random nucleotides. Each sample yielded at least 2.5 million CDR3-containing paired-end reads. First-strand cDNA was synthesized from all RNA with the Mint cDNA synthesis kit, primed by a TRBC-specific oligonucleotide. Following uracil-DNA glycosylase treatment, a first 18-cycle PCR with universal primers M1SS and BC2_uni_R was performed on all cDNA. The source study handled its data this way. Normalization of each sample was performed by random selection of 1 million high-quality reads, each carrying a distinct molecular identifier. Instead of being binned into consensus sequences, reads with shared molecular identifiers were discarded. MiTCR, run with a Q25 quality threshold and the strictest error-elimination algorithm, handled CDR3 identification, clonotype clustering and error correction. A nonparametric unseen species model using Euler transformation provided a lower-bound estimate of total TCR beta diversity. TCRdb handled the public reads itself, with Q25 trimming in fastp and clone calling in MiXCR, and kept productive beta chains. Rows with one shared CDR3 protein collapse into an entry with the most common genes and DNA. TCRdb, not the original authors, processed these V and J calls. The sample table records 750,000 or so distinct CDR3 sequences; roughly 25% of these occur just once. The ten most abundant clones make up roughly a tenth of the sample.

Donors were about 36 systemically healthy Caucasian individuals from Russia aged 6 to 90 years. Approximately 9.7 milliliters of peripheral blood were drawn from each donor into EDTA-treated Vacutainer tubes. Ficoll-Paque density-gradient centrifugation was used to isolate PBMCs, with at least 6 million obtained per sample. Total RNA, at least 6 micrograms per sample, was extracted from PBMCs with Trizol reagent. Naive CD45RAhigh/CD27high T cell percentages were measured by flow cytometry on a PBMC aliquot from every donor. Notes on this clonotype: This clone's antigen is unknown. Base quality data are lacking; no much larger clone is found one base away.

The study at large found these results: Observed TCR beta diversity per million T cells fell roughly linearly with age, and a significant reduction was already apparent by age around 39. Compared with the aged group, the long-lived group had more naive CD4+ T cells, fewer expanded clones and increased TCR diversity, suggesting age selection. Because the CMV infection status of the donors was unknown, age-related changes in expanded clonotypes may potentially have been confounded. Estimates of total diversity from one million sequenced T cells were regarded as lower bounds and underestimates. Bulk unsorted PBMC profiling prevented conclusive comparison of naive and antigen-experienced compartments. Observed TCR beta diversity correlated strongly with the percentage of naive T cells measured by flow cytometry.

A further study also used this sample, focusing on T cells of mothers and their children. As the second paper documents: Donors were nine systemically healthy Caucasian individuals: three mothers and their six children. cDNA synthesis consumed the entire amount of extracted RNA, loaded at approximately 1.6 ug RNA in each 15 ul reaction. In the second PCR, the M1S primer introduced both the sample barcodes and 2-4 random nucleotides. Over 9 million TCR beta CDR3 reads came from each mother, compared with around 3 million reads from each child. TCR recombination output is similarly shaped by thymic selection in related and unrelated pairs, with a minor effect exerted by inherited differences. Normalized repertoire overlap was always slightly but never significantly higher in related than unrelated mother-child pairs. With a sensitivity of approximately 92 clones per million clonotypes, no persistent microchimeric T cell clones were detected. Deep NGS was used in the study to compare the TCR beta repertoires of mothers and children and to look for features that separate related mother-child pairs from unrelated individuals. Mothers averaged approximately 41 +/- 4 years of age and children averaged approximately 11 +/- 4 years. After adapter ligation with NEBNext reagents, the libraries were sequenced on Illumina HiSeq 2000 with 100+100 nt paired-end reads. To avoid cross-contamination, the mother libraries and the child libraries were prepared a month apart and sequenced in separate runs. For each donor, somewhere between about 450,000 and 2,100,000 distinct TCR beta clonotypes were identified. Naive TCR beta clonotypes were estimated from low-frequency clonotypes matched to each donor's FACS-determined naive share, without sorting.

The specimen sequenced was blood. The clonotype comes from a boy aged 10-17 years in good health. Here the chain combines TRBV9 and TRBJ2-1; the D gene is perhaps TRBD1 or TRBD2, as each covers 5 bases. The CDR3 region has the sequence CASSVGWDRDNEQFF. Here is the DNA: TGTGCCAGCAGCGTAGGGTGGGACCGAGACAATGAGCAGTTCTTC.